This T cell receptor (beta chain) appears in the sequencing data of a study of Graves' ophthalmopathy and Graves' hyperthyroidism. Study observations and caveats: The authors also found most expanded thyroid clonotypes above 0.001 frequency in blood. The model achieved about 64% sensitivity and 72% to 85% specificity for ophthalmopathy progression.

The CDR3 length is 13 residues. Trimming cost V 6 bases and J 2 bases, with 10 bases left between them. Amplification from RNA transcripts yielded the TCR beta CDR3 regions. Investigators did first-round RT-PCR with HTBI primers, then second-round multiplex PCR. MiXCR, run by TCRdb on the multiplex PCR reads, gives a single entry per CDR3 protein. The sample includes hundreds of thousands of distinct CDR3 sequences, 22% of them seen just once. There are many counts of this clonotype. Its antigen is not identified. Cases classed as stable hyperthyroidism had no ophthalmopathy within 18 months of follow-up. People with hyperthyroidism were aged 18 to 65 and newly diagnosed, under 2 months' duration.

The chain is built from TRBV12-3 or TRBV12-4 and TRBJ2-5, with D perhaps TRBD1 (6 bases). The TCR comes from a woman aged 18-29 years with stable Graves' hyperthyroidism. Some clones in this sample may be carry-over from other donors' samples. Sample: peripheral blood. The CDR3 loop reads CASRLTGQETQYF. The CDR3 DNA follows: TGTGCCAGCAGGTTAACAGGGCAAGAGACCCAGTACTTC.